The T cell receptor (beta chain) described here comes from a study of blood T cells in healthy people across ages. The second PCR ran roughly 7 to 12 cycles with a sample-barcoded 5' primer and J-beta primers. A minimum of 2.5 million CDR3-containing paired-end reads was obtained for each sample. TCRdb re-called the 5' RACE reads with MiXCR, one entry per CDR3 protein. The data contain 1.5 million to 2 million distinct CDR3 sequences, about two fifths of them singletons. This CDR3 has 17 residues. The V gene's germline CDR1 is MNHEY and CDR2 SVGEGT. V was clipped by 7 bases and J by 8 bases, with 27 bases between them. Around 10 milliliters of peripheral blood were drawn from each donor.

The TCR sequence derives from a human donor in good health. The chain uses TRBV6-2 or TRBV6-3 and TRBJ2-1; the D gene could be TRBD1 or TRBD2 (5 bases each). Sequencing input: blood. The DNA of the CDR3 is TGTGCCAGCAAGGACCCAGGGACGAACTCCCCCCACTATGAGCAGTTCTTC. Its protein product is CASKDPGTNSPHYEQFF.